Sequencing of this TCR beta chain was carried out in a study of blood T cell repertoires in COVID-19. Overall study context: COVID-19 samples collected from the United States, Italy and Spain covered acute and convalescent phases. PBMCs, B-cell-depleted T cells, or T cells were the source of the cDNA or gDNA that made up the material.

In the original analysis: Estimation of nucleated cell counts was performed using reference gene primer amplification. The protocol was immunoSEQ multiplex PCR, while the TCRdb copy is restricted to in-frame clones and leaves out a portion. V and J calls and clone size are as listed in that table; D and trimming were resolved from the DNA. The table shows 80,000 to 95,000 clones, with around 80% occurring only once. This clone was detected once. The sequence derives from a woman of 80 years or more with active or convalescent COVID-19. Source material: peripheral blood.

CDR3 sequence (DNA): TGCAGCGTCCTACCACAGGGAGGGAGTGGAAACACCATATATTTT. Its translation is CSVLPQGGSGNTIYF. This sequence joins TRBV29-1 and TRBJ1-3, with D possibly matching TRBD1 (6 bases). Germline V gene data show CDR1 as SQVTM and CDR2 as ANQGSEA. This CDR3 has 15 amino acids. Between the trimmed V and J ends, which lost 6 bases and 3 bases, there was a span of 18 bases.